The 27 T cell receptor beta chains listed next were all sequenced from one sample in a study of OX40 agonist ivuxolimab in advanced cancers. TCRdb's copy holds only in-frame clones and misses some; the assay was immunoSEQ multiplex PCR. Among about 63,000 clones listed, around 81% were seen once. The specimen comprised CD4+ or CD8+ T cells sorted from blood, sampled in a trial of the OX40 agonist ivuxolimab. The receptors derive from an adult with an advanced solid tumor such as melanoma, head and neck, liver or kidney cancer.

This clone was detected only a few times. This chain joins TRBV2 and TRBJ2-3, with TRBD2 matching 8 bases. CDR1 is SNHLY and CDR2 is FYNNEI in the germline V gene. This CDR3 is 16 amino acids long. Unmatched junction bases numbered 11, after V lost 7 bases and J lost 2 bases. CDR3 nucleotides: TGTGCCAGCAAGAGAGAAGCGGGGGTGGTCACAGATACGCAGTATTTT. Its translation: CASKREAGVVTDTQYF.

The V and J genes are TRBV21-1 and TRBJ2-2; the table's D gene call, TRBD1, was not cross checked with the DNA. TRBV21-1 is marked as a pseudogene. There are 16 residues in the CDR3. This CDR3 is CASSKEGKGQFGELFF. The CDR3 DNA reads TGTGCCAGCAGCAAAGAGGGGAAAGGGCAATTCGGGGAGCTGTTTTTT.

This chain uses TRBV6-6 with TRBJ2-3, with D unclear. The CDR3 sequence is 14 residues long. V gave up 0 bases and J gave up 1 base, with 5 bases separating them. Germline loops: CDR1 MNHNY, CDR2 SVGAGI (reference sequence). CDR3 sequence (DNA): TGTGCCAGCAGTTACTCTTGGGGCACAGATACGCAGTATTTT. Its translation: CASSYSWGTDTQYF.

This clone was counted only a few times. The V and J genes are TRBV6-4 and TRBJ1-5, with 8 bases lining up with TRBD1. With 10 bases clipped from V and 1 base from J, the junction kept 6 bases outside the gene matches. Looked up from germline, CDR1 is MRHNA and CDR2 is SNTAGT. This CDR3 has 14 residues. The CDR3 loop is CAILGQESNQPQHF. CDR3 sequence (DNA): TGTGCCATTCTGGGACAGGAAAGCAATCAGCCCCAGCATTTT.

The chain recombines TRBV10-3 with TRBJ2-1; D not resolved. The length of the CDR3 is 11 residues. Between the trimmed V and J ends, which lost 9 bases and 9 bases, there was a span of 12 bases. CDR1 and CDR2 (germline): ENHRY, SYGVKD. CDR3 region: CAIDSYGEQFF. The CDR3 DNA sequence: TGTGCCATTGACTCCTATGGTGAGCAGTTCTTC.

The chain is built from TRBV4-2 and TRBJ2-1, with TRBD2 matching 10 bases. V lost 0 bases and J lost 6; bases outside the gene matches: 8. The CDR3 has 17 amino acids. The germline gives CDR1 LGHNA, CDR2 YNFKEQ. CDR3 coding DNA: TGTGCCAGCAGCCAAGAATCGACTAGCGGGTCTTTCAATGAGCAGTTCTTC. It codes for CASSQESTSGSFNEQFF.

The rearrangement links TRBV5-1 to TRBJ1-5; no firm D call. V lost 0 bases to trimming and J lost 5 bases, with 12 bases between them. The germline CDR1 and CDR2 sequences are SGHRS and YFSETQ. The CDR3 length is 15 residues. CDR3 amino acids: CASSLEGYGYQPQHF. In nucleotides, the CDR3 is TGCGCCAGCAGCTTGGAAGGGTACGGGTATCAGCCCCAGCATTTT.

This chain connects TRBV5-4 to TRBJ2-3; D ambiguous. Trimming pared 1 base from V and 3 bases from J, leaving 6 bases between. The CDR3 runs to 13 residues. Germline CDR1 reads SGHNT; CDR2 reads YYREEE (reference sequence). This CDR3 is CASSLLGTDTQYF. CDR3 nucleotide sequence: TGTGCCAGCAGCTTGCTGGGGACAGATACGCAGTATTTT.

J is TRBJ1-6 and V is TRBV5-4; D gene ambiguous. V lost 3 bases, J lost 0 bases, and 10 bases lay in between. This CDR3 contains 16 residues. The germline V gene has CDR1 SGHNT and CDR2 YYREEE (reference sequence). The CDR3 DNA sequence: TGTGCCAGCAGCTCCTCCACCGACTCCTATAATTCACCCCTCCACTTT. As protein: CASSSSTDSYNSPLHF.

This clone is deemed medium-sized. Other DNA sequences of this sample code for an identical CDR3. The chain couples TRBV18 to TRBJ1-5, with 9 positions matching TRBD1. The V and J ends lost 3 bases and 7 bases, in that order; junction bases with no gene match: 7. Germline CDR1 is KGHSH and CDR2 is LQKENI. The CDR3 contains 15 residues. CDR3 nucleotide sequence: TGTGCCAGCTCACCCAGGACAGGGGCCGACCAGCCCCAGCATTTT. Translated, it gives CASSPRTGADQPQHF.

The rearrangement joins TRBV19 to TRBJ2-2, with TRBD1 as a possible D gene (5 bases). CDR1 and CDR2 (germline): LNHDA, SQIVND (reference sequence). Trimming pared 1 base from V and 5 bases from J, leaving 8 bases between. This CDR3 is 14 amino acids long. The CDR3 sequence is CASSIGPGTGELFF. The CDR3 region has the DNA TGTGCCAGTAGTATAGGACCAGGGACCGGGGAGCTGTTTTTT.

The J gene is TRBJ2-2, the V gene TRBV7-3; no reliable D call. Germline values: CDR1 SGHTA, CDR2 FQGTGA. There are 13 residues in the CDR3. V dropped 5 bases and J dropped 8 bases, with 12 bases sitting between them. The CDR3 spells CASSPGLSGELFF. CDR3 in DNA: TGTGCCAGCAGCCCGGGTCTCTCGGGGGAGCTGTTTTTT.

This chain uses TRBV28 with TRBJ1-2, with D possibly TRBD1 on 5 matching bases. V lost 4 bases, J lost 3 bases, and 9 bases lay in between. Germline V gene sequence: CDR1 MDHEN, CDR2 SYDVKM. This CDR3 contains 13 residues. CDR3 sequence reads: CASSWGEDYGYTF. The CDR3 DNA sequence: TGTGCCAGCAGTTGGGGGGAGGACTATGGCTACACCTTC.

V and J are TRBV2 and TRBJ1-2, with D uncertain. The V end was cut by 11 bases, the J end by 1 base, with 14 bases between. This CDR3 is built from 13 residues. Germline values: CDR1 SNHLY, CDR2 FYNNEI. DNA for the CDR3: TGTGCCGACACCCAGGCGGATAACTATGGCTACACCTTC. Amino acids: CADTQADNYGYTF.

The chain joins TRBV29-1 to TRBJ1-1, with D unresolved. Germline V gene data show CDR1 as SQVTM and CDR2 as ANQGSEA. Trimming removed 8 bases from V and 4 bases from J, with 20 bases in between. The CDR3 is made up of 14 amino acids. The CDR3 bases are TGCAGCAGTACGGACCGATCCTTAATCACTGAAGCTTTCTTT. Its translation: CSSTDRSLITEAFF. The full variable domain, its missing parts supplied by reference TRBV29-1 and TRBJ1-1, is SAVISQKPSRDICQRGTSLTIQCQVDSQVTMMFWYRQQPGQSLTLIATANQGSEATYESGFVIDKFPISRPNLTFSTLTVSNMSPEDSSIYLCSSTDRSLITEAFFGQGTRLTVV.

This clone has a single count. This sequence joins TRBV5-4 and TRBJ2-7; 10 bases map to TRBD2. This CDR3 comprises 15 residues. Germline CDR1 reads SGHNT; CDR2 reads YYREEE (reference sequence). The V gene end was trimmed by 0 bases and the J gene end by 1 base; junction bases not matched to a gene: 1. The CDR3 DNA is TGTGCCAGCAGCTTGGGGACTAGCGGTTCCTACGAGCAGTACTTC. Protein: CASSLGTSGSYEQYF.

This chain connects TRBV21-1 to TRBJ2-1; TRBD2 reflects the table's D call only, with no check against the DNA. TRBV21-1 is annotated as a pseudogene. CDR3 size: 15 residues. The CDR3 loop reads CASSNSPSGDNEQFF. CDR3 coding DNA: TGTGCCAGCAGCAATAGTCCTAGCGGGGACAATGAGCAGTTCTTC.

This chain joins TRBV18 and TRBJ1-1; 7 nucleotides line up with TRBD1. This CDR3 is 13 amino acids long. With V trimmed by 4 bases and J by 3 bases, 2 bases remained unmatched. In germline, CDR1 is KGHSH, CDR2 LQKENI. Written as DNA, the CDR3 is TGTGCCAGCTCACTAGGACAGGACACTGAAGCTTTCTTT. Encoded protein: CASSLGQDTEAFF.

This chain connects TRBV6-6 to TRBJ1-1, with D hard to call. This CDR3 comprises 14 residues. Germline V gene data show CDR1 as MNHNY and CDR2 as SVGAGI (reference sequence). The V and J ends lost 7 bases and 3 bases respectively, with 15 bases between them. The CDR3 region has the DNA TGTGCCAGCACCACGACGGGAGGGTACACTGAAGCTTTCTTT. As protein: CASTTTGGYTEAFF.

The J gene is TRBJ1-3, the V gene TRBV30, with D unclear. The V end was cut by 4 bases, the J end by 2 bases, with 9 bases between. Germline CDR1 reads GTSNPN; CDR2 reads SVGIG (reference sequence). CDR3 length equals 13 residues. The CDR3 sequence is CAWTHSPGNTIYF. In nucleotides, the CDR3 is TGTGCCTGGACCCACAGTCCTGGAAACACCATATATTTT.

V gene TRBV11-3 combines with J gene TRBJ2-7; D is tentatively TRBD1 or TRBD2 (5 bases each). The V and J ends lost 1 base and 1 base respectively, with 14 bases between them. Germline lookup yields CDR1 SGHNT and CDR2 YENEEA. CDR3 length: 16 amino acids. The DNA of the CDR3 is TGTGCCAGCAGCTTAGGTCGGGGCAGTTTATCCTACGAGCAGTACTTC. It translates to CASSLGRGSLSYEQYF.

The rearrangement joins TRBV6-5 to TRBJ1-2; D is unresolved. The CDR3 consists of 15 residues. Per the germline V gene, CDR1 is MNHEY and CDR2 is SVGAGI. Trimming shortened V by 4 bases and J by 3 bases, and 15 bases separated the two germline ends. The CDR3 protein is CASSSRRTQDYGYTF. Here the CDR3 DNA reads TGTGCCAGCAGTTCCCGAAGGACCCAGGACTATGGCTACACCTTC.

The V and J genes are TRBV10-2 and TRBJ1-3, with a tentative D call TRBD1 (5 bases). This CDR3 is 15 amino acids long. From germline, CDR1 is WSHSY and CDR2 SAAADI. V was clipped by 3 bases and J by 0 bases, with 9 bases between them. The CDR3 nucleotides read TGCGCCAGCAGTGACCGACAGCGCTCTGGAAACACCATATATTTT. This translates into CASSDRQRSGNTIYF.

This chain joins TRBV5-1 and TRBJ2-7, with 10 positions matching TRBD1. CDR3 length equals 17 residues. Germline V CDR1 and CDR2: SGHRS, YFSETQ. V gave up 4 bases and J gave up 7 bases; unmatched junction bases: 17. The CDR3: CASSPARRGQGISEQYF. Here the CDR3 DNA reads TGCGCCAGCAGCCCAGCCCGTAGGGGACAGGGGATTTCGGAGCAGTACTTC.

CDR3 in DNA: TGTGCCAGCAGTTACCCGGGGGGCGGACGGAACTATGGCTACACCTTC. Its translation is CASSYPGGGRNYGYTF. The V call is TRBV6-6, the J call TRBJ1-2; the D gene is possibly TRBD1 (6 bases). In germline, CDR1 is MNHNY, CDR2 SVGAGI (reference sequence). V lost 2 bases to trimming and J lost 2 bases, with 15 bases between them. The CDR3 sequence is 16 residues long.

V is TRBV5-1 and J is TRBJ1-4; TRBD1 aligns across 8 bases. The CDR3 totals 17 residues. Germline CDR1 SGHRS, CDR2 YFSETQ. V gave up 3 bases and J gave up 0 bases; unmatched junction bases: 7. Written as DNA, the CDR3 is TGCGCCAGCAGCTCCGGACAGGGAACTGCAACTAATGAAAAACTGTTTTTT. This codes for CASSSGQGTATNEKLFF.

This chain connects TRBV5-4 to TRBJ1-2; TRBD1 matches 7 bases. CDR1 and CDR2 from the germline V gene are SGHNT and YYREEE (reference sequence). The CDR3 is 15 residues long. V lost 4 bases, J lost 6 bases, and 12 bases stayed unmatched. The CDR3 sequence is CASSPPPGQRDGYTF. In nucleotides, the CDR3 is TGTGCCAGCAGCCCACCACCGGGACAGAGAGATGGCTACACCTTC. The whole variable domain, filled in from reference TRBV5-4 and TRBJ1-2, reads ETGVTQSPTHLIKTRGQQVTLRCSSQSGHNTVSWYQQALGQGPQFIFQYYREEENGRGNFPPRFSGLQFPNYSSELNVNALELDDSALYLCASSPPPGQRDGYTFGSGTRLTVV.